A single sample is the source of the 18 T cell receptor beta chains below, sequenced in a study of response to subunit inactivated influenza vaccine. TCRdb re-called the RT-PCR reads with MiXCR, one entry per CDR3 protein. The sample carries around 570,000 distinct CDR3 sequences, approximately 11% recorded once. The same specimen was also included in a second study, on T cells expressing NK-cell markers. From that second work: For TCR beta, cDNA was produced by 5'RACE template switching with UMIs.

The source was PBMCs from blood, collected on the day of vaccination. The receptors were gathered from a man aged 45-60 years who received an inactivated influenza vaccine.

The chain has TRBV14 and TRBJ2-2; the D gene is possibly TRBD2 (5 bases). Between the trimmed V and J ends, which lost 2 bases and 1 base, there was a span of 20 bases. This CDR3 region has 19 residues. Germline values: CDR1 SGHDN, CDR2 FVKESK. CDR3 coding DNA: TGTGCCAGCAGCCAAACCTACGATCCTTGGAGGAAGAACACCGGGGAGCTGTTTTTT. It encodes CASSQTYDPWRKNTGELFF.

The rearrangement uses TRBV28 and TRBJ2-6; TRBD1 matches 9 bases. The J segment lost 3 bases and the V segment lost 7 bases, leaving 10 bases of the junction unmatched. The CDR3 extends over 17 amino acids. In germline, CDR1 is MDHEN, CDR2 SYDVKM. CDR3 residues: CASNPGQGVSGANVLTF. The CDR3 DNA reads as TGTGCCAGCAATCCGGGACAGGGAGTGAGTGGGGCCAACGTCCTGACTTTC.

This clonotype showed up just a few times. The genes are TRBV3-1 and TRBJ1-1; no reliable D call. The germline gives CDR1 LGHDT, CDR2 YNNKEL (reference sequence). The V and J ends lost 3 bases and 2 bases respectively, with 13 bases between them. The CDR3 is 15 residues long. CDR3 sequence: CASSQGWAANTEAFF. The DNA of the CDR3 is TGTGCCAGCAGCCAGGGATGGGCAGCAAACACTGAAGCTTTCTTT.

The J gene is TRBJ2-3, the V gene TRBV9, with 10 bases that match TRBD1. V was clipped by 3 bases and J by 1 base; unmatched bases: 2. Germline CDR1 and CDR2: SGDLS and YYNGEE. The CDR3 has 15 residues. This CDR3 is CASSAGTGGTDTQYF. CDR3 sequence (DNA): TGTGCCAGCAGCGCAGGGACAGGGGGCACAGATACGCAGTATTTT.

The V and J genes are TRBV3-1 and TRBJ1-4; possibly TRBD1 for D (6 bases). This CDR3 has 15 residues. Germline CDR1 LGHDT, CDR2 YNNKEL (reference sequence). V was cut by 0 bases and J by 8 bases, with 13 bases left in between. This CDR3 reads CASSQDPRGGEKLFF. CDR3 bases: TGTGCCAGCAGCCAAGATCCCAGGGGTGGAGAAAAACTGTTTTTT.

The V and J genes are TRBV10-3 and TRBJ1-1, with a weak D call TRBD1 (5 bases). Trimming shortened V by 0 bases and J by 4 bases, and 12 bases separated the two germline ends. This CDR3 contains 15 residues. Germline lookup yields CDR1 ENHRY and CDR2 SYGVKD. The chain's CDR3 is CAISESGGSGTEAFF. The CDR3 DNA reads TGTGCCATCAGTGAGTCCGGGGGATCAGGCACTGAAGCTTTCTTT.

The chain has TRBV12-3 or TRBV12-4 and TRBJ2-5, with D possibly TRBD1 on 5 matching bases. V lost 5 bases and J 2 bases, leaving 12 bases between the germline ends. This CDR3 has 14 residues. DNA for the CDR3: TGTGCCAGCAGTCGGAAGGGGATTCAAGAGACCCAGTACTTC. Its protein product is CASSRKGIQETQYF.

This clonotype was seen only a few times. The chain uses TRBV29-1 and TRBJ2-5; possibly TRBD2 for D (5 bases). Per the germline V gene, CDR1 is SQVTM and CDR2 is ANQGSEA. V gave up 5 bases and J gave up 5 bases, with 15 bases separating them. The CDR3 is 13 amino acids. DNA of the CDR3: TGCAGCGTTAATCCTAGCTCGAGCGAGACCCAGTACTTC. Translating it yields CSVNPSSSETQYF.

This clonotype was recorded a few times. V is TRBV7-9 and J is TRBJ2-1; D perhaps matches TRBD1 (6 bases). Trimming pared 1 base from V and 11 bases from J, leaving 18 bases between. The CDR3 loop spans 15 amino acids. Germline CDR1 SEHNR, CDR2 FQNEAQ (reference sequence). The CDR3 nucleotides are TGTGCCAGCAGCTTAGAGCCCGTTGGGACACAAAAGCAGTTCTTC. Translation: CASSLEPVGTQKQFF.

The V and J genes are TRBV27 and TRBJ1-1; D is possibly TRBD1 (5 bases). The CDR3 length is 15 residues. The germline V gene has CDR1 MNHEY and CDR2 SMNVEV (reference sequence). Between the trimmed V and J ends, which lost 6 bases and 1 base, there was a span of 15 bases. CDR3 in DNA: TGTGCCAGCAGAAATGCATGGGGCGGGAACACTGAAGCTTTCTTT. Amino acids: CASRNAWGGNTEAFF.

The sample holds a few counts of this clonotype. The rearrangement links TRBV7-6 to TRBJ1-5; perhaps TRBD1 as D (6 bases). Trimming stripped 1 base from V and 0 bases from J, with 10 bases between. This CDR3 has 16 amino acids. Germline V lookup: CDR1 SGHVS, CDR2 FNYEAQ. CDR3 in DNA: TGTGCCAGCAGCTTAGGGACAGCGGGTAGCAATCAGCCCCAGCATTTT. Its protein is CASSLGTAGSNQPQHF.

This clonotype showed up just a few times. This chain links TRBV6-2 or TRBV6-3 with TRBJ1-5, with D unclear. The V gene lost 6 bases and the J gene lost 6 bases, with 12 bases spanning the gap. This CDR3 has 13 amino acids. Germline CDR1 is MNHEY and CDR2 is SVGEGT. The CDR3 region has the DNA TGTGCCAGCAGACGAACACAGCTTCAGCCCCAGCATTTT. This codes for CASRRTQLQPQHF.

In this sample, this clonotype turned up many times. The V call is TRBV20-1, the J call TRBJ2-5, with 9 nucleotides matching TRBD2. CDR3 length: 15 amino acids. CDR1 is DFQATT, CDR2 SNEGSKA, per germline (reference sequence). CDR3 bases: TGCAGCCCTCTTTCCGGGGGCGGGGGGGCGGAGACCCAGTACTTC. This codes for CSPLSGGGGAETQYF.

This clonotype was seen repeatedly, ten times or more. The genes are TRBV7-9 and TRBJ2-1, with TRBD1 matching 7 bases. Germline trimming cut 1 base from V and 2 bases from J; bases unmatched to any gene: 2. Germline V gene data show CDR1 as SEHNR and CDR2 as FQNEAQ (reference sequence). The CDR3 sequence is 15 residues long. This chain's CDR3 is CASSLEGAPYNEQFF. The CDR3 coding sequence is TGTGCCAGCAGCTTAGAGGGGGCCCCCTACAATGAGCAGTTCTTC.

This clonotype was seen only a few times. The CDR3 DNA follows: TGTGCCATCAGTGAGGGTCGGACCCAAGAGACCCAGTACTTC. The encoded protein is CAISEGRTQETQYF. The chain joins TRBV10-3 to TRBJ2-5, with D uncertain. Deletions cut 2 bases from V and 1 base from J, with 8 bases between. Germline V lookup: CDR1 ENHRY, CDR2 SYGVKD. There are 14 residues in the CDR3.

V is TRBV30 and J is TRBJ1-1, with a tentative D call TRBD1 (6 bases). V lost 0 bases to trimming and J lost 4 bases, with 21 bases between them. Germline-derived CDR1 and CDR2 are GTSNPN and SVGIG (reference sequence). This CDR3 has 17 amino acids. The CDR3 here is CAWSVLGGRIRGTEAFF. DNA for the CDR3: TGTGCCTGGAGTGTTCTAGGGGGAAGAATAAGGGGCACTGAAGCTTTCTTT.

This sequence joins TRBV5-1 and TRBJ2-5; TRBD1 matches at 7 bases. Losses at the gene ends were 4 bases for V and 0 bases for J; bases not matched to a gene: 9. This CDR3 contains 16 residues. CDR1 is SGHRS, CDR2 YFSETQ, per germline. Written as DNA, the CDR3 is TGCGCCAGCAGCGTCAGGGGGATGGCGTACCAAGAGACCCAGTACTTC. This encodes CASSVRGMAYQETQYF.

This clonotype was observed a handful of times. The rearrangement joins TRBV12-3 or TRBV12-4 to TRBJ1-5; tentatively, D is TRBD1 (5 bases). The V end was cut by 2 bases, the J end by 6 bases, with 8 bases between. The CDR3 spans 13 residues. The CDR3 sequence: CASSLQGRQPQHF. CDR3 in DNA: TGTGCCAGCAGTTTACAGGGTCGTCAGCCCCAGCATTTT.